A single TCR beta chain is shown here with its context. The data were obtained in a study of control samples from healthy donors and cancer patients. V gave up 3 bases and J gave up 0 bases; unmatched junction bases: 1. The CDR3 loop spans 14 amino acids. CDR1 SGDLS and CDR2 YYNGEE come from the germline V gene. This table comes from immunoSEQ multiplex PCR, and its TCRdb copy is limited to in-frame clones, with some not included. The sample records roughly 200,000 clones, 85% to 95% being singletons. Sample: blood. This TCR was sampled from a man aged 45-65 years in good health. The V call is TRBV9, the J call TRBJ2-3; 7 bases match TRBD2. CDR3 protein: CASSAGGSTDTQYF. In DNA, the CDR3 is TGTGCCAGCAGCGCGGGAGGCAGCACAGATACGCAGTATTTT.